The 9 T cell receptor beta chains presented below share a single source sample, sequenced in a study of shared clonotypes between healthy human individuals. Generated by immunoSEQ multiplex PCR, the TCRdb table keeps only in-frame clones and is missing some. The repertoire has about 640,000 clones, more than 70% of them found once; the top ten carry about 2%. The sequencing sample was made of memory CD4+ T cells sorted from blood. As to subset: CD45RA-negative fraction. The receptors stem from a woman between 25 and 40 years old in good health.

The rearrangement links TRBV28 to TRBJ2-1; 11 positions match TRBD2. The CDR3 is 17 residues long. Germline values: CDR1 MDHEN, CDR2 SYDVKM. J lost 7 bases, V lost 5 bases, and 13 bases had no gene match. The CDR3: CASSELAGGTPLNEQFF. The CDR3 DNA reads as TGTGCCAGCAGTGAGCTAGCGGGAGGCACCCCCCTGAATGAGCAGTTCTTC.

This chain uses TRBV11-3 with TRBJ2-1; D is unclear. V lost 5 bases, J lost 4 bases, and 9 bases lay in between. Germline values: CDR1 SGHNT, CDR2 YENEEA. This CDR3 has 13 residues. The CDR3 nucleotides are TGTGCCAGCAGCCCGGACCCATACAATGAGCAGTTCTTC. Translation gives CASSPDPYNEQFF.

The J gene is TRBJ2-7, the V gene TRBV21-1; the table calls TRBD1, which could not be checked here. TRBV21-1 constitutes a pseudogene. The CDR3 is 13 amino acids. CDR3 amino acids: CASSKYRLGEQYF. The CDR3 nucleotides read TGTGCCAGCAGCAAGTACAGGCTAGGCGAGCAGTACTTC.

The chain recombines TRBV4-2 with TRBJ2-3, with 9 positions matching TRBD2. Germline V gene data show CDR1 as LGHNA and CDR2 as YNFKEQ. The CDR3 is made up of 15 amino acids. J gave up 8 bases and V 0 bases, and 6 bases lay outside the gene matches. The CDR3: CASSQEAASGTTQYF. Written as DNA, the CDR3 is TGTGCCAGCAGCCAAGAGGCGGCTAGCGGGACTACGCAGTATTTT.

This chain joins TRBV19 and TRBJ1-2, with D tentatively TRBD1 (6 bases). The CDR3 spans 17 residues. Germline-derived CDR1 and CDR2 are LNHDA and SQIVND (reference sequence). The V end was cut by 5 bases, the J end by 7 bases, with 26 bases between. CDR3 amino acids: CASSYPGDPPRGFGYTF. The CDR3 DNA follows: TGTGCCAGTAGTTACCCAGGGGATCCTCCCCGGGGTTTTGGCTACACCTTC.

V gene TRBV28 combines with J gene TRBJ2-7; 7 positions agree with TRBD1. There are 15 residues in the CDR3. In germline, CDR1 is MDHEN, CDR2 SYDVKM. The V gene end was trimmed by 8 bases and the J gene end by 0 bases; junction bases not matched to a gene: 10. The CDR3 region is CASLRQGRTSYEQYF. The CDR3 region has the DNA TGTGCCAGCCTTAGACAGGGCCGTACCTCCTACGAGCAGTACTTC.

The chain combines TRBV15 with TRBJ1-3; no clear D. CDR1 is LNHNV and CDR2 is YYDKDF in the germline V gene (reference sequence). V shed 1 base and J shed 0 bases, with 7 bases lying between them. The CDR3 totals 15 residues. CDR3 region: CATSRVRNSGNTIYF. The CDR3, as DNA: TGTGCCACCAGCAGAGTCCGAAACTCTGGAAACACCATATATTTT.

Comment on this clone: At the DNA level, this CDR3 is encoded by other sequences in the same sample as well. The chain joins TRBV30 to TRBJ1-1; D unresolved. Trimming left V 0 bases short and J 1 base short, with 6 bases between. CDR1 is GTSNPN, CDR2 SVGIG, per germline (reference sequence). The CDR3 totals 13 residues. The CDR3 DNA reads TGTGCCTGGAGTGTACAAAGGAACACTGAAGCTTTCTTT. It codes for CAWSVQRNTEAFF.

This clone was counted many times. The chain has TRBV2 and TRBJ2-3; 16 bases are a match to TRBD2. There are 17 residues in the CDR3. The V gene end was trimmed by 7 bases and the J gene end by 5 bases; junction bases not matched to a gene: 9. Germline CDR1 and CDR2: SNHLY and FYNNEI. For the CDR3, the DNA is TGTGCCAGCATCCTCCAGGGACTAGCGGGGGGGAAAGATACGCAGTATTTT. It is translated as CASILQGLAGGKDTQYF.